These T cell receptor beta chains were read from a single sample in a study of regulatory T cells in long-lasting Graves disease. TCRdb re-derived calls from the multiplex PCR reads in MiXCR, one entry per CDR3 protein. The table includes some 340,000 distinct CDR3 sequences, about 23% detected once. Sequencing was performed on peripheral blood mononuclear cells (PBMCs), taken when the disease was refractory, from a patient treated with antithyroid drugs. All receptors come from a middle-aged woman with Graves disease. The CDR3 runs from the conserved cysteine through the conserved F or W. The order of the fields is J gene, V gene, D gene, clone size, CDR3 DNA, CDR3 protein. The D gene is left open where the match is weak. Size tells how often a clone was seen (once, few, many) or the class of an expanded clone, and some rows leave it out.

J gene: TRBJ2-2; V gene: TRBV12-3/TRBV12-4; D gene: -; clone size: many; CDR3 DNA: TGTGCCAGCAGGTACTCGGGCCTAACGGAGCTGTTTTTT; CDR3 protein: CASRYSGLTELFF
J gene: TRBJ1-1; V gene: TRBV28; D gene: -; clone size: many; CDR3 DNA: TGTGCCAGCTCTCTTGCCAGAGCGTTCAACACTGAAGCTTTCTTT; CDR3 protein: CASSLARAFNTEAFF
J gene: TRBJ2-7; V gene: TRBV6-1; D gene: -; clone size: many; CDR3 DNA: TGTGCCAGCAGTGTCGGATTTAGCTCCTACGAGCAGTACTTC; CDR3 protein: CASSVGFSSYEQYF
J gene: TRBJ2-7; V gene: TRBV20-1; D gene: TRBD2; clone size: -; CDR3 DNA: TGCAGTGCTAGTATCACTAGCGGTTCCTACGAGCAGTACTTC; CDR3 protein: CSASITSGSYEQYF
J gene: TRBJ2-1; V gene: TRBV24-1; D gene: -; clone size: few; CDR3 DNA: TGTGCCACCAGTGATTTGTCTCGGGATAACAATGAGCAGTTCTTC; CDR3 protein: CATSDLSRDNNEQFF
J gene: TRBJ1-1; V gene: TRBV20-1; D gene: -; clone size: few; CDR3 DNA: TGCAGTGCTAGGATGGACGGACCCCTAAACACTGAAGCTTTCTTT; CDR3 protein: CSARMDGPLNTEAFF
J gene: TRBJ1-5; V gene: TRBV7-8; D gene: -; clone size: -; CDR3 DNA: TGTGCCAGCAGCAACCGGCGACAGAGCTTTAATCAGCCCCAGCATTTT; CDR3 protein: CASSNRRQSFNQPQHF
J gene: TRBJ1-3; V gene: TRBV19; D gene: -; clone size: -; CDR3 DNA: TGTGCCAGTAGTATTCGTACAGACGGAAACACCATATATTTT; CDR3 protein: CASSIRTDGNTIYF
J gene: TRBJ2-3; V gene: TRBV15; D gene: -; clone size: -; CDR3 DNA: TGTGCCACCAGCAGAAATAATCAGGGGCCCGGGGTGGATACGCAGTATTTT; CDR3 protein: CATSRNNQGPGVDTQYF
J gene: TRBJ2-7; V gene: TRBV2; D gene: TRBD2; clone size: many; CDR3 DNA: TGTGCCAGCAGTCCCGGGACTAGCGGGAGAGGCTACGAGCAGTACTTC; CDR3 protein: CASSPGTSGRGYEQYF
J gene: TRBJ2-2; V gene: TRBV3-1; D gene: -; clone size: -; CDR3 DNA: TGTGCCAGCAGCCAATTAGGAGCGCCCGGGGAGCTGTTTTTT; CDR3 protein: CASSQLGAPGELFF
J gene: TRBJ1-1; V gene: TRBV12-3/TRBV12-4; D gene: -; clone size: many; CDR3 DNA: TGTGCCAGCATGTTTGGCTTATCGGGGACCACTGAAGCTTTCTTT; CDR3 protein: CASMFGLSGTTEAFF
J gene: TRBJ2-7; V gene: TRBV7-2; D gene: TRBD2; clone size: -; CDR3 DNA: TGTGCCAGCAGCTTAGACGGGACTAGCGGGAGGGTGCAGTACTTC; CDR3 protein: CASSLDGTSGRVQYF
J gene: TRBJ1-1; V gene: TRBV10-3; D gene: -; clone size: few; CDR3 DNA: TGTGCCATCAGACAGGGATCGGGAGACACTGAAGCTTTCTTT; CDR3 protein: CAIRQGSGDTEAFF
J gene: TRBJ1-1; V gene: TRBV7-3; D gene: -; clone size: many; CDR3 DNA: TGTGCCAGCAGCCGCGGGAGGGGGGGAATGAACACTGAAGCTTTCTTT; CDR3 protein: CASSRGRGGMNTEAFF
J gene: TRBJ2-5; V gene: TRBV30; D gene: TRBD2; clone size: few; CDR3 DNA: TGTGCCTCCCGAACTAGCGGGAGGGCCGAAGAGACCCAGTACTTC; CDR3 protein: CASRTSGRAEETQYF
J gene: TRBJ2-2; V gene: TRBV13; D gene: -; clone size: few; CDR3 DNA: TGTGCCAGCAGCTCTTCCTTAGCGGTCTTAGGGGACACCGGGGAGCTGTTTTTT; CDR3 protein: CASSSSLAVLGDTGELFF
J gene: TRBJ2-5; V gene: TRBV7-2; D gene: -; clone size: many; CDR3 DNA: TGTGCCAGCAGCTTTCCCGGGGGAATGAAGACCCAGTACTTC; CDR3 protein: CASSFPGGMKTQYF
J gene: TRBJ2-5; V gene: TRBV20-1; D gene: TRBD2; clone size: many; CDR3 DNA: TGCAGTGCTCCTCGACTAGCGGGAGGAGAGACCCAGTACTTC; CDR3 protein: CSAPRLAGGETQYF
J gene: TRBJ1-1; V gene: TRBV11-2; D gene: TRBD1; clone size: many; CDR3 DNA: TGTGCCAGCAAAAGGGGGCAGGGCACTGAAGCTTTCTTT; CDR3 protein: CASKRGQGTEAFF
J gene: TRBJ1-1; V gene: TRBV6-1; D gene: -; clone size: -; CDR3 DNA: TGTGCCAGCAGTGAGGGGGTTTCCCCTGAAGCTTTCTTT; CDR3 protein: CASSEGVSPEAFF
J gene: TRBJ1-6; V gene: TRBV15; D gene: -; clone size: many; CDR3 DNA: TGTGCCACCAGCAGAGATCGGGGGGTAATACGTTCACCCCTCCACTTT; CDR3 protein: CATSRDRGVIRSPLHF
J gene: TRBJ2-7; V gene: TRBV6-5; D gene: TRBD2; clone size: many; CDR3 DNA: TGTGCCAGCAGTTCCGTACTAGCGGACTACGAGCAGTACTTC; CDR3 protein: CASSSVLADYEQYF
J gene: TRBJ2-4; V gene: TRBV7-2; D gene: TRBD2; clone size: many; CDR3 DNA: TGTGCCAGCAGCTCCAACGGGGGGTACATTCAGTACTTC; CDR3 protein: CASSSNGGYIQYF
J gene: TRBJ1-2; V gene: TRBV19; D gene: TRBD1; clone size: many; CDR3 DNA: TGTGCCAGTAGTATCGGGACAGGGCGTCTTAACTATGGCTACACCTTC; CDR3 protein: CASSIGTGRLNYGYTF
J gene: TRBJ2-5; V gene: TRBV7-6; D gene: -; clone size: few; CDR3 DNA: TGTGCCAGCAGCTTATGGGTGGGAGGACTCAAAGAGACCCAGTACTTC; CDR3 protein: CASSLWVGGLKETQYF
J gene: TRBJ1-2; V gene: TRBV10-2; D gene: TRBD1; clone size: -; CDR3 DNA: TGCGCCAGCAGAGACAGGGCCTATGGCTACACCTTC; CDR3 protein: CASRDRAYGYTF
J gene: TRBJ2-1; V gene: TRBV15; D gene: -; clone size: -; CDR3 DNA: TGTGCCACCGGCAGAGAAGCAGGGGCTGAGCAGTTCTTC; CDR3 protein: CATGREAGAEQFF
J gene: TRBJ2-7; V gene: TRBV30; D gene: TRBD1; clone size: few; CDR3 DNA: TGTGCCTGGAGTGGGCCAGGGGGTGACGAGCAGTACTTC; CDR3 protein: CAWSGPGGDEQYF
J gene: TRBJ1-4; V gene: TRBV30; D gene: -; clone size: few; CDR3 DNA: TGTGCCTGGAGGAGGGGCCCTAATGAAAAACTGTTTTTT; CDR3 protein: CAWRRGPNEKLFF
J gene: TRBJ2-6; V gene: TRBV28; D gene: -; clone size: many; CDR3 DNA: TGTGCCAGCAGCCCCCCCTCTGGGGCCAACGTCCTGACTTTC; CDR3 protein: CASSPPSGANVLTF
J gene: TRBJ1-1; V gene: TRBV7-2; D gene: -; clone size: many; CDR3 DNA: TGTGCCAGCAGCTCGGACACAGACACTGAAGCTTTCTTT; CDR3 protein: CASSSDTDTEAFF
J gene: TRBJ2-1; V gene: TRBV12-3/TRBV12-4; D gene: TRBD1; clone size: -; CDR3 DNA: TGTGCCAGCAGCGGAAAGGGGACAGGGGGATCGTACAATGAGCAGTTCTTC; CDR3 protein: CASSGKGTGGSYNEQFF
J gene: TRBJ1-1; V gene: TRBV28; D gene: -; clone size: many; CDR3 DNA: TGTGCCAGCAGTTTAGATCTCCAGGCTTGGTCCACTGAAGCTTTCTTT; CDR3 protein: CASSLDLQAWSTEAFF
J gene: TRBJ1-1; V gene: TRBV27; D gene: TRBD1; clone size: few; CDR3 DNA: TGTGCCAGCAATCGACAGGGGGGAGTTGCTGAAGCTTTCTTT; CDR3 protein: CASNRQGGVAEAFF
J gene: TRBJ2-7; V gene: TRBV20-1; D gene: TRBD1; clone size: -; CDR3 DNA: TGCAGTGCTAGAAGCGACAGGGGGAGGGACGAGCAGTACTTC; CDR3 protein: CSARSDRGRDEQYF
J gene: TRBJ2-6; V gene: TRBV19; D gene: -; clone size: few; CDR3 DNA: TGTGCCAGTAGTAAGCTATCTGGGGCCAACGTCCTGACTTTC; CDR3 protein: CASSKLSGANVLTF
J gene: TRBJ2-7; V gene: TRBV5-1; D gene: -; clone size: few; CDR3 DNA: TGCGCCAGCAGCCCGGGACACCTTGCCTACGAGCAGTACTTC; CDR3 protein: CASSPGHLAYEQYF
J gene: TRBJ1-2; V gene: TRBV28; D gene: -; clone size: many; CDR3 DNA: TGTGCCAGCAGCCCGAGATCCAAGCAAGAAAAGAACTATGGCTACACCTTC; CDR3 protein: CASSPRSKQEKNYGYTF
J gene: TRBJ1-5; V gene: TRBV5-1; D gene: -; clone size: -; CDR3 DNA: TGCGCCAGCAGCTTGTTCGGAGGGAGCCAGCCCCAGCATTTT; CDR3 protein: CASSLFGGSQPQHF
J gene: TRBJ2-7; V gene: TRBV28; D gene: -; clone size: many; CDR3 DNA: TGTGCCAGCAGTTTGGCTCATAGCGTGGCCTACGAGCAGTACTTC; CDR3 protein: CASSLAHSVAYEQYF
J gene: TRBJ2-4; V gene: TRBV7-6; D gene: -; clone size: many; CDR3 DNA: TGTGCCAGCAGTTCGGATGGGCACCCGGGAAACATTCAGTACTTC; CDR3 protein: CASSSDGHPGNIQYF
J gene: TRBJ1-1; V gene: TRBV28; D gene: -; clone size: -; CDR3 DNA: TGTGCCAGCAGTCCAGAAATACTTGAAGCTTTCTTT; CDR3 protein: CASSPEILEAFF
J gene: TRBJ2-7; V gene: TRBV10-1; D gene: TRBD1; clone size: many; CDR3 DNA: TGCGCCAGCAGTGATGGGACAGGGATGTCAACCTCCTTTCAGTACTTC; CDR3 protein: CASSDGTGMSTSFQYF
J gene: TRBJ2-5; V gene: TRBV12-3/TRBV12-4; D gene: TRBD2; clone size: few; CDR3 DNA: TGTGCCAGCAGCGGGACTAGCCAAGAGACCCAGTACTTC; CDR3 protein: CASSGTSQETQYF
J gene: TRBJ2-3; V gene: TRBV29-1; D gene: TRBD2; clone size: few; CDR3 DNA: TGCAGCGTTGATCGACTAGCGGGAAGCACAGATACGCAGTATTTT; CDR3 protein: CSVDRLAGSTDTQYF
J gene: TRBJ1-1; V gene: TRBV14; D gene: -; clone size: few; CDR3 DNA: TGTGCCAGCTCCGGGGGAATGAACACTGAAGCTTTCTTT; CDR3 protein: CASSGGMNTEAFF
J gene: TRBJ2-2; V gene: TRBV20-1; D gene: TRBD2; clone size: few; CDR3 DNA: TGCAGTGCTAGAGTGGGCGGGAGGGTATCCGGGGAGCTGTTTTTT; CDR3 protein: CSARVGGRVSGELFF
J gene: TRBJ1-4; V gene: TRBV28; D gene: -; clone size: few; CDR3 DNA: TGTGCCAGCAGTCTCCCGGGGAAGACTAATGAAAAACTGTTTTTT; CDR3 protein: CASSLPGKTNEKLFF
J gene: TRBJ1-6; V gene: TRBV14; D gene: -; clone size: few; CDR3 DNA: TGTGCCAGCAGCCAAGATCTTCGTCCCAGGGATGGTTCACCCCTCCACTTT; CDR3 protein: CASSQDLRPRDGSPLHF
J gene: TRBJ2-7; V gene: TRBV7-2; D gene: -; clone size: many; CDR3 DNA: TGTGCCAGCAGCTTAATGAAGGGATCCTACGAGCAGTACTTC; CDR3 protein: CASSLMKGSYEQYF
J gene: TRBJ2-2; V gene: TRBV29-1; D gene: -; clone size: few; CDR3 DNA: TGCAGCGTTGACAAGGGGCACACCGGGGAGCTGTTTTTT; CDR3 protein: CSVDKGHTGELFF